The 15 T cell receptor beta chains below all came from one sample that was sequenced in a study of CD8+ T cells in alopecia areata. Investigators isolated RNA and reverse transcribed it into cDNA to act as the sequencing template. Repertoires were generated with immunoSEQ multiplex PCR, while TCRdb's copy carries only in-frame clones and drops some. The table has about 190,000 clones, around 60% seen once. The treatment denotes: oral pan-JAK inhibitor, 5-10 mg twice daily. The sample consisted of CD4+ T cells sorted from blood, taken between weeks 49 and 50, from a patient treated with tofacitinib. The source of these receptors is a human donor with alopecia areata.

The CDR3 region is CASSLDTYNEQFF. As DNA, the CDR3 is TGTGCCAGCAGCTTGGACACCTACAATGAGCAGTTCTTC. The chain has TRBV5-6 and TRBJ2-1; D not certain. Germline V gene lookup returns CDR1 SGHDT and CDR2 YYEEEE. V lost 0 bases to trimming and J lost 2 bases, with 3 bases between them. This CDR3 spans 13 amino acids.

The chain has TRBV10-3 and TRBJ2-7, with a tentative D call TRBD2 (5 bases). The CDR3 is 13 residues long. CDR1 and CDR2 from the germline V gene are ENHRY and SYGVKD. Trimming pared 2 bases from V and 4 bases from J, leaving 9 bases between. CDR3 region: CAISEGRGYEQYF. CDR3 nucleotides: TGTGCCATCAGTGAGGGCCGGGGATACGAGCAGTACTTC.

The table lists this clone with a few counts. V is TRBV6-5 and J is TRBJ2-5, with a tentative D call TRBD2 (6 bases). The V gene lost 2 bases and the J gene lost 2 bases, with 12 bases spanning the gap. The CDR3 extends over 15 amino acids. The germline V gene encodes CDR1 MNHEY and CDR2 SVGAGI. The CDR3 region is CASSYGQGLQETQYF. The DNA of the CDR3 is TGTGCCAGCAGTTACGGCCAGGGACTTCAAGAGACCCAGTACTTC.

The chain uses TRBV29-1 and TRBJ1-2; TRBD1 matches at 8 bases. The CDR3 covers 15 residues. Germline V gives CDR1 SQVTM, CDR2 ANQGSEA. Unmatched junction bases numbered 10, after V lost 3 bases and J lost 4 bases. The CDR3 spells CSVDRKGQDSYGYTF. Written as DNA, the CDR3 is TGCAGCGTTGATCGGAAGGGACAGGATAGCTATGGCTACACCTTC.

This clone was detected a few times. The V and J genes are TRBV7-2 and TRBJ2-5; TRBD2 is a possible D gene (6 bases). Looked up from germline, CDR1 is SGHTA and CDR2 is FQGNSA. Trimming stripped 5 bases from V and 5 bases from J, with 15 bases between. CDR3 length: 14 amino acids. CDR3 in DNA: TGTGCCAGCAGCGCGGGACGGATGGTGGAGACCCAGTACTTC. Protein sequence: CASSAGRMVETQYF.

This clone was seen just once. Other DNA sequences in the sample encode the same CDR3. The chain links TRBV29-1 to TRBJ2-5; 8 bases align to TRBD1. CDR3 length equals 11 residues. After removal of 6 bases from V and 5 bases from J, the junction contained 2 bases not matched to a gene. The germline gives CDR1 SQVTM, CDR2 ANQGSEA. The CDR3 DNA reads TGCAGCGTGCGACAGGGGGAGACCCAGTACTTC. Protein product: CSVRQGETQYF.

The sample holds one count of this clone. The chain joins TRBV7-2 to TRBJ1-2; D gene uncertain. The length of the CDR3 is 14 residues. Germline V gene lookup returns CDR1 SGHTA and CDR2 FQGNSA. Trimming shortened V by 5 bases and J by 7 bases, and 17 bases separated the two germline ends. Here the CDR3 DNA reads TGTGCCAGCAGCAGAACAACGCAGGTGTCTGGCTACACCTTC. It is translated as CASSRTTQVSGYTF.

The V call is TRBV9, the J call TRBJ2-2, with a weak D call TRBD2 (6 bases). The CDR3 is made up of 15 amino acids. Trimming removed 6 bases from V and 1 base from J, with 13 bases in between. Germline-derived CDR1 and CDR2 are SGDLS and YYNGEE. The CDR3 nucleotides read TGTGCCAGCACTCTCGGGGGAAAGAACACCGGGGAGCTGTTTTTT. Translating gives CASTLGGKNTGELFF.

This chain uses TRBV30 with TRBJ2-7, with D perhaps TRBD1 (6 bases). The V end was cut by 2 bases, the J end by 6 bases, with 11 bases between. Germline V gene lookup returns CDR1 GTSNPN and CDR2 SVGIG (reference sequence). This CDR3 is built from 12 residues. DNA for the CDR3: TGTGCCTGGAGTTTATGGGGGCTCGAGCAGTACTTC. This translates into CAWSLWGLEQYF.

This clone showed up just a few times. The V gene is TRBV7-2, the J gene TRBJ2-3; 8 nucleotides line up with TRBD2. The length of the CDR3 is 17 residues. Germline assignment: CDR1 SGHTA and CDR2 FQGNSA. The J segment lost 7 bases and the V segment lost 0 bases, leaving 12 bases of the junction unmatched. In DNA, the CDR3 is TGTGCCAGCAGCTTAGCGCGGAGCGGGGGAGGTATAAATACGCAGTATTTT. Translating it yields CASSLARSGGGINTQYF.

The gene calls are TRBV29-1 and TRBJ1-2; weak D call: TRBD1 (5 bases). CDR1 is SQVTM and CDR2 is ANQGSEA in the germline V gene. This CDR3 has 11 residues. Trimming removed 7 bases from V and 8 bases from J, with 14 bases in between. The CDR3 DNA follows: TGCAGCGCCTCCGGGGCCTGGGGCTACACCTTC. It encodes CSASGAWGYTF.

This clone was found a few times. As DNA, the CDR3 is TGTGCCAGCAGCCCACAACTAGGGGCTGAAGCTTTCTTT. Translating it yields CASSPQLGAEAFF. V gene TRBV5-6 combines with J gene TRBJ1-1, with TRBD1 as a possible D gene (5 bases). With 4 bases removed from V and 6 bases from J, the gap between germline ends came to 13 bases. This CDR3 is built from 13 residues. CDR1 SGHDT and CDR2 YYEEEE come from the germline V gene.

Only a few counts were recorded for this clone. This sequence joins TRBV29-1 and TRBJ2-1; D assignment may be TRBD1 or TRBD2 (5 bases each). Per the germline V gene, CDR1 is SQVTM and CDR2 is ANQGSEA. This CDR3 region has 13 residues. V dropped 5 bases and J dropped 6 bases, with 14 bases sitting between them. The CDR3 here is CSVRPRGVNEQFF. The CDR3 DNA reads TGCAGCGTTAGACCCCGAGGGGTCAATGAGCAGTTCTTC.

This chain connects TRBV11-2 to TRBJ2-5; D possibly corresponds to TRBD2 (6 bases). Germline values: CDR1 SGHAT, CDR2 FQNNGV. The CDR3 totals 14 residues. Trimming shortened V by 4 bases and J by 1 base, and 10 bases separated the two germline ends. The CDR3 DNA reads TGTGCCAGCAGCTCCACGGGGGTCCAAGAGACCCAGTACTTC. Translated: CASSSTGVQETQYF.

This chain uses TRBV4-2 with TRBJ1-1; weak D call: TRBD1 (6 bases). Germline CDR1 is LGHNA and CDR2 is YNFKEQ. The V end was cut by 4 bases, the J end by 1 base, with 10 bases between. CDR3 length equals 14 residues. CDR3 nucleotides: TGTGCCAGCAGCCCGCCACAGGGGAACACTGAAGCTTTCTTT. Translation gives CASSPPQGNTEAFF.